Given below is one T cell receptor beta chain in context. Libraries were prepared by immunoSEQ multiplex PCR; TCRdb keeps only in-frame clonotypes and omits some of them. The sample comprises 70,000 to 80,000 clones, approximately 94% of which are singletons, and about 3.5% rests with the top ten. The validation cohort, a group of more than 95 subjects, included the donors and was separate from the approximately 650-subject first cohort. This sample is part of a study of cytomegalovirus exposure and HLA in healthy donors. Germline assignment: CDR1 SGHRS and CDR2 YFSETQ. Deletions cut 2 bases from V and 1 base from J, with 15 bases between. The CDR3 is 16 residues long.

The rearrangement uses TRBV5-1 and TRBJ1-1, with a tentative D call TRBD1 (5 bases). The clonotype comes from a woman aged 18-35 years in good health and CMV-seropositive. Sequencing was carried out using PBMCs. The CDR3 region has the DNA TGCGCCAGCAGCTTTGGAACTCGTGACAGGAACACTGAAGCTTTCTTT. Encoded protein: CASSFGTRDRNTEAFF.